This T cell receptor (beta chain) was obtained from a study of cytotoxic CD8 clonotypes in ibrutinib-treated CLL. About the study: The study included roughly 10 relapsed/refractory and 15 treatment-naive patients; 17 to 18 had IGHV unmutated disease. A median approximately 12 months of treatment, range 6 to 36, preceded the collection of response samples. Study-level points and caveats: Clonality increased with ibrutinib response but returned toward baseline at progression.

CDR3 length equals 13 residues. In germline, CDR1 is SEHNR, CDR2 FQNEAQ (reference sequence). Trimming took off 1 base at V and 6 bases at J, with 9 bases between the two ends. This clone was seen just once. What it binds is unknown. Clones were read by immunoSEQ multiplex PCR, and TCRdb kept only the in-frame ones, dropping some. The table includes about 140,000 clones, 70% to 85% detected once. The origin of this receptor is a human donor with chronic lymphocytic leukemia. V is TRBV7-9 and J is TRBJ1-2, with D possibly being TRBD1 (6 bases). The sequences come from PBMCs, collected after 12 months of ibrutinib treatment. As DNA, the CDR3 is TGTGCCAGCAGCTTAGTCTACAGGGATGGCTACACCTTC. It codes for CASSLVYRDGYTF.